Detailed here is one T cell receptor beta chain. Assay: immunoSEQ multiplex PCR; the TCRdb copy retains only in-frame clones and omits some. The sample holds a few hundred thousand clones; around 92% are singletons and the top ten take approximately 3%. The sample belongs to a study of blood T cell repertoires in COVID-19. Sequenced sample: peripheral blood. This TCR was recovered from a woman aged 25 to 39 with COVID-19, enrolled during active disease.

The CDR3 is CASSERTGRVGYTF. The CDR3, as DNA: TGTGCCAGCAGCGAGAGGACCGGGAGGGTTGGCTACACCTTC. The V call is TRBV14, the J call TRBJ1-2; D unclear. The germline CDR1 and CDR2 sequences are SGHDN and FVKESK. V lost 5 bases and J lost 7, with 17 bases in between. The CDR3 covers 14 residues.